These 16 T cell receptor beta chains share one sample of origin, sequenced in a study of cytotoxic CD8 clonotypes in ibrutinib-treated CLL. Assay: immunoSEQ multiplex PCR; the TCRdb copy retains only in-frame clones and omits some. The data hold about 14,000 clones, with around 70% observed a single time. Sequenced here: PBMCs, sampled before ibrutinib treatment. These receptors were obtained from a human donor with chronic lymphocytic leukemia.

In DNA form, the CDR3 reads TGTGCCAGTAGTTGGGCAACTAATGAAAAACTGTTTTTT. Protein sequence: CASSWATNEKLFF. The V and J genes are TRBV19 and TRBJ1-4; D is unresolved. V lost 5 bases and J lost 0, with 4 bases in between. This CDR3 region has 13 residues. The germline V gene has CDR1 LNHDA and CDR2 SQIVND (reference sequence).

CDR3 residues: CASSFVGGGETQYF. The CDR3 bases are TGTGCCAGCAGTTTTGTGGGGGGGGGAGAGACCCAGTACTTC. This rearrangement joins TRBV27 to TRBJ2-5; 7 nucleotides line up with TRBD2. Germline V gene lookup returns CDR1 MNHEY and CDR2 SMNVEV (reference sequence). This CDR3 contains 14 residues. The junction had 5 bases not matched to a gene; V was cut back by 3 bases and J by 4 bases.

For the CDR3, the DNA is TGTGCCAGCAGTTACTCGGGGGGGAGCTCCTACGAGCAGTACTTC. Protein sequence: CASSYSGGSSYEQYF. V gene TRBV6-5 combines with J gene TRBJ2-7, with TRBD2 matching 7 bases. Germline CDR1 reads MNHEY; CDR2 reads SVGAGI. This CDR3 has 15 residues. J lost 0 bases, V lost 0 bases, and 2 bases had no gene match.

Only a few counts were recorded for this clone. The chain links TRBV27 to TRBJ1-4; D remains ambiguous. The germline CDR1 and CDR2 sequences are MNHEY and SMNVEV (reference sequence). The germline V and J ends were trimmed by 4 bases and 8 bases, with 11 bases remaining between them. This CDR3 has 13 amino acids. The CDR3 DNA reads TGTGCCAGCAGTTCCTTAACCGGCGAAAAACTGTTTTTT. Residues: CASSSLTGEKLFF.

This rearrangement joins TRBV5-1 to TRBJ2-7; D possibly corresponds to TRBD2 (6 bases). The germline CDR1 and CDR2 sequences are SGHRS and YFSETQ. Trimming cost V 1 base and J 7 bases, with 15 bases left between them. CDR3 length: 14 residues. Written as DNA, the CDR3 is TGCGCCAGCAGCTTGCGCGGGGCTCTCTGGGAGCAGTACTTC. This encodes CASSLRGALWEQYF.

This clone was seen more than once but under ten times. This sequence joins TRBV18 and TRBJ2-4; D is unclear. The germline V gene has CDR1 KGHSH and CDR2 LQKENI. V was clipped by 4 bases and J by 3 bases, with 10 bases between them. This CDR3 region has 14 residues. CDR3 region: CASSRAPNKNIQYF. DNA of the CDR3: TGTGCCAGCTCACGGGCCCCCAACAAAAACATTCAGTACTTC.

The V and J genes are TRBV5-8 and TRBJ2-1; D is ambiguous. Germline V gives CDR1 SGHTS, CDR2 YDEGEE. The CDR3 totals 16 residues. V gave up 3 bases and J gave up 0 bases, with 13 bases separating them. The CDR3 region is CASSSRGSSSYNEQFF. The CDR3 nucleotides read TGTGCCAGCAGCTCCCGTGGCTCCAGCTCCTACAATGAGCAGTTCTTC.

The CDR3: CAISPSYRDRGGSYEQYF. The CDR3 DNA reads TGTGCCATCAGTCCCAGTTATCGTGACAGGGGGGGCTCCTACGAGCAGTACTTC. The rearrangement uses TRBV10-3 and TRBJ2-7; 9 nucleotides align to TRBD1. The J segment lost 0 bases and the V segment lost 5 bases, leaving 14 bases of the junction unmatched. CDR3 length: 18 amino acids. CDR1 ENHRY and CDR2 SYGVKD come from the germline V gene.

The chain is built from TRBV9 and TRBJ2-1; possibly TRBD2 for D (6 bases). The CDR3 extends over 14 amino acids. V lost 4 bases, J lost 10 bases, and 18 bases lay in between. The germline V gene encodes CDR1 SGDLS and CDR2 YYNGEE. CDR3 protein: CASSPTTSTGEQFF. The CDR3 region has the DNA TGTGCCAGCAGCCCGACCACTAGCACGGGGGAGCAGTTCTTC.

The gene calls are TRBV5-1 and TRBJ2-5; 8 nucleotides align to TRBD2. The CDR3 has 16 residues. The germline CDR1 and CDR2 sequences are SGHRS and YFSETQ. The V and J ends lost 0 bases and 4 bases, in that order; junction bases with no gene match: 8. CDR3 amino acids: CASSLASGSRGETQYF. As DNA, the CDR3 is TGCGCCAGCAGCTTGGCCAGCGGGAGTAGGGGAGAGACCCAGTACTTC.

The chain links TRBV4-1 to TRBJ1-1, with D unclear. V gave up 0 bases and J gave up 1 base, with 9 bases separating them. This CDR3 has 15 amino acids. Germline V lookup: CDR1 MGHRA, CDR2 YSYEKL. The CDR3 DNA is TGCGCCAGCAGCCAAGAAATTCGACGGAACACTGAAGCTTTCTTT. Translated, it gives CASSQEIRRNTEAFF.

The rearrangement joins TRBV11-1 to TRBJ2-3; D remains unclear. Germline CDR1 SGHAT, CDR2 FQDESV (reference sequence). Trimming took 5 bases from V and 2 from J, leaving 2 bases between them. This CDR3 spans 11 amino acids. CDR3 sequence: CASSHTDTQYF. Written as DNA, the CDR3 is TGTGCCAGCAGCCACACAGATACGCAGTATTTT.

This rearrangement joins TRBV18 to TRBJ2-2, with 12 positions matching TRBD2. Trimming cost V 5 bases and J 5 bases; bases outside gene matches: 6. CDR1 and CDR2 (germline): KGHSH, LQKENI. This CDR3 contains 16 residues. CDR3 in amino acids: CASSTRLAGDTGELFF. As DNA, the CDR3 is TGTGCCAGCTCAACCCGACTAGCGGGAGATACCGGGGAGCTGTTTTTT.

V gene TRBV10-2 combines with J gene TRBJ2-7; 12 bases are shared with TRBD2. CDR1 is WSHSY and CDR2 is SAAADI in the germline V gene. The V gene end was trimmed by 6 bases and the J gene end by 4 bases; junction bases not matched to a gene: 1. There are 13 residues in the CDR3. Written as DNA, the CDR3 is TGCGCCAGCAGGACTAGCGGGAGTTACGAGCAGTACTTC. The encoded protein is CASRTSGSYEQYF.

In its sample, this clone was seen once. The chain carries TRBV15 and TRBJ1-3, with D possibly TRBD1 on 5 matching bases. The germline V and J ends were trimmed by 1 base and 3 bases, with 13 bases remaining between them. CDR1 and CDR2 (germline): LNHNV, YYDKDF (reference sequence). This CDR3 contains 16 residues. CDR3: CATSRAQGRGGNTIYF. CDR3 in DNA: TGTGCCACCAGCAGAGCTCAGGGAAGGGGTGGAAACACCATATATTTT.

This clone turned up a few times. Other DNA variants within this sample encode the same CDR3. The rearrangement links TRBV4-2 to TRBJ1-3; no clear D gene. The V end was cut by 7 bases, the J end by 3 bases, with 10 bases between. This CDR3 is 13 amino acids long. From germline, CDR1 is LGHNA and CDR2 YNFKEQ. The CDR3 here is CASTPGSGNTIYF. The CDR3, as DNA: TGTGCCAGCACCCCGGGGAGTGGAAACACCATATATTTT.